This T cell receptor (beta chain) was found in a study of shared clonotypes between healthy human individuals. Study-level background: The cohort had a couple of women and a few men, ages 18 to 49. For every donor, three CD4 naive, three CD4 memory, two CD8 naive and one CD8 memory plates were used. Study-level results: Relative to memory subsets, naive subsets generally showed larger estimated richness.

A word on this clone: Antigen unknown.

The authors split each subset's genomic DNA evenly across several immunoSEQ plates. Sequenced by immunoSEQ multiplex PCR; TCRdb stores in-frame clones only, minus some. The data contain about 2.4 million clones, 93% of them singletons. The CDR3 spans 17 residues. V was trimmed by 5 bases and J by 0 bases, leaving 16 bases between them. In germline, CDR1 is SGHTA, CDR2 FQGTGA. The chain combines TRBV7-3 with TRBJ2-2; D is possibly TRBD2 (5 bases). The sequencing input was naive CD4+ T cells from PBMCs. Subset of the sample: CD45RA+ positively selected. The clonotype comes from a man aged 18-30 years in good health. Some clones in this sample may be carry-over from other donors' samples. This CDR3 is CASSATPGVANTGELFF. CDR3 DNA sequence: TGTGCCAGCAGCGCCACCCCCGGGGTAGCGAACACCGGGGAGCTGTTTTTT.